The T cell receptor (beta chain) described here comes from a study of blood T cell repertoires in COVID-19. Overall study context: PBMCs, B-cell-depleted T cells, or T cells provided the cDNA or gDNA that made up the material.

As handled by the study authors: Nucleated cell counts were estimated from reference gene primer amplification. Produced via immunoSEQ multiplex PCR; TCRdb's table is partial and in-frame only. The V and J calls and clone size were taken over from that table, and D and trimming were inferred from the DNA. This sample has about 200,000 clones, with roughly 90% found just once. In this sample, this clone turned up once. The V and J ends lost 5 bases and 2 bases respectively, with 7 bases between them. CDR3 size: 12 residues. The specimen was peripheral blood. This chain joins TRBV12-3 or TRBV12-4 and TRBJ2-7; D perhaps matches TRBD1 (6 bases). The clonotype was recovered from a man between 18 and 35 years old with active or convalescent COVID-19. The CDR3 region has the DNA TGTGCCAGCAGTCGACAGGCCTACGAGCAGTACTTC. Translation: CASSRQAYEQYF.